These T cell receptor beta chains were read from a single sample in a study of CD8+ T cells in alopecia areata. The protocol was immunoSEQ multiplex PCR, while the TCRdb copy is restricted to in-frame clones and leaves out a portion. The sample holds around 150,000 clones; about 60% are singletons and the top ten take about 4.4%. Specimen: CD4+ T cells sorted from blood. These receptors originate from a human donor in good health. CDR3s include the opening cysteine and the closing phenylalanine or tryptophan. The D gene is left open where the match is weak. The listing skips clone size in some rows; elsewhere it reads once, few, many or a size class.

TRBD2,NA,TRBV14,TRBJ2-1,TGTGCCAGCAGACATTCGGCGGGAGGGAACTACAATGAGCAGTTCTTC,CASRHSAGGNYNEQFF
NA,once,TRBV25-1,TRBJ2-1,TGTGCCAGCAGCAAGGCGGGGGCCTGGAATGAGCAGTTCTTC,CASSKAGAWNEQFF
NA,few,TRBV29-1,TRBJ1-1,TGCAGCGTGATGGGAAAACAGGGAAACACTGAAGCTTTCTTT,CSVMGKQGNTEAFF
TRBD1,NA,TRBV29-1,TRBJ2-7,TGCAGCGCCTCTCGGACAGGCTCCTACGAGCAGTACTTC,CSASRTGSYEQYF
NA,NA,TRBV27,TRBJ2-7,TGTGCCAGCAGTTTGAGGTCGGGTCTTCGCTCCTACGAGCAGTACTTC,CASSLRSGLRSYEQYF
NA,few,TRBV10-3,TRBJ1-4,TGTGCCATCAGTGAGCTGGGGCAGGGTTCTGAAAAACTGTTTTTT,CAISELGQGSEKLFF
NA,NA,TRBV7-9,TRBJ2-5,TGTGCCAGCAGCCGGCTGGAGACCCAGTACTTC,CASSRLETQYF
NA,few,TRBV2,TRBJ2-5,TGTGCCAGCAGTGGGGTACGGCGGTCCGAGACCCAGTACTTC,CASSGVRRSETQYF
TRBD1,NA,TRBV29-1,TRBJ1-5,TGCAGCGTTCTATGGGACAGGGAACGGGGGAATCAGCCCCAGCATTTT,CSVLWDRERGNQPQHF
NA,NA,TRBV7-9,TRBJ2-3,TGTGCCAGCAGCTCGGACGGGACGTACACAGATACGCAGTATTTT,CASSSDGTYTDTQYF
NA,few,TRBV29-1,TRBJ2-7,TGCAGCGTTGAAGCCGGGACAAGTTACGAGCAGTACTTC,CSVEAGTSYEQYF
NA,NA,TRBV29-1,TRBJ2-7,TGCAGCGTTGTTCGGCGGGACTCCTACGAGCAGTACTTC,CSVVRRDSYEQYF
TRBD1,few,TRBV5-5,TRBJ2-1,TGTGCCAGCAGCCCCGACAGGGCCGCCTACAATGAGCAGTTCTTC,CASSPDRAAYNEQFF
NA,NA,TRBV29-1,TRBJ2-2,TGCAGCGCCCCCAAGGGCCCCAACACCGGGGAGCTGTTTTTT,CSAPKGPNTGELFF
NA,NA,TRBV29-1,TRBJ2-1,TGCAGCGTCTTCGTGGGAGGGGGTGGCCAGTTCTTC,CSVFVGGGGQFF
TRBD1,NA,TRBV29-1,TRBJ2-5,TGCAGCGTTGTCCCCGGGACAGCACAAGAGACCCAGTACTTC,CSVVPGTAQETQYF
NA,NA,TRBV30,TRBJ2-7,TGTGCCTGGAGTGTACTCCGCGGGTTTGGATACGAGCAGTACTTC,CAWSVLRGFGYEQYF
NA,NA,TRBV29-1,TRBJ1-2,TGCAGCGTTGGAGGAGAAACAAGGGGTGGCTACACCTTC,CSVGGETRGGYTF
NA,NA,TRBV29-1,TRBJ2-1,TGCAGCGTTGACCAGTCCCAAGGAAATGAGCAGTTCTTC,CSVDQSQGNEQFF